This TCR beta chain was sequenced in a study of cytomegalovirus exposure and HLA in healthy donors. Study overall: From donors who were HLA-typed, an early data release held about 85 million unique TCRs. Genotyping showed roughly 76% of 300 to 450 donors falling in the Caucasian-associated ancestry cluster.

The primer mix had 60 Vbeta and 13 Jbeta primers. Sequencing used immunoSEQ multiplex PCR; TCRdb keeps in-frame clones, though not all of them. The sample carries about 110,000 clones, about two thirds recorded once. Study-level results: Researchers counted approximately 160 TCR beta chains as cytomegalovirus-associated.

The donors gave bone marrow, and they were healthy. About this clone itself: What it binds is unknown. Within the sample, other DNA sequences also encode this same CDR3.

Trimming removed 4 bases at V and 2 bases at J, with 6 bases between. There are 12 residues in the CDR3. Germline loops: CDR1 SGHDT, CDR2 YYEEEE. This sequence originates from a boy between 10 and 17 years old in good health and CMV-seronegative. V and J are TRBV5-6 and TRBJ1-2; weak D call: TRBD1 (5 bases). Sequencing input: PBMCs. The CDR3 coding sequence is TGTGCCAGCAGCCCAGGGAACTATGGCTACACCTTC. Its protein is CASSPGNYGYTF.